Each of the 25 T cell receptor beta chains below was sequenced from the same sample in a study of shared clonotypes between healthy human individuals. TCRdb's table, derived via immunoSEQ multiplex PCR, lists solely in-frame clones and lacks some. The sample lists about 680,000 clones, roughly nine tenths occurring once. Naive CD8 cells lacked CD45RO and underwent positive selection for CCR7, leaving out terminally differentiated effector memory CD45RA+ cells. Source material: naive CD8+ T cells sorted from blood. The origin of the receptors is a man younger than 40 in good health.

The chain is built from TRBV7-9 and TRBJ2-7, with 7 bases identical to TRBD1. V dropped 4 bases and J dropped 0; count of bases not matched to a gene: 9. The CDR3 sequence is 16 residues long. Germline CDR1 and CDR2: SEHNR and FQNEAQ (reference sequence). In nucleotides, the CDR3 is TGTGCCAGCAGCTCTACTGACAGGGAAACCTCCTACGAGCAGTACTTC. This translates into CASSSTDRETSYEQYF.

The V call is TRBV6-1, the J call TRBJ1-1; TRBD1 is a possible D gene (6 bases). The CDR3 contains 15 residues. Germline loops: CDR1 MNHNS, CDR2 SASEGT. V lost 3 bases and J lost 3, with 14 bases in between. In nucleotides, the CDR3 is TGTGCCAGCAGTGACTCCGTGGGGGGCGACACTGAAGCTTTCTTT. Its protein product is CASSDSVGGDTEAFF.

For this clone: The junction departs from germline at one end; a sequencing error may be responsible. V usage is TRBV20-1 and J usage is TRBJ2-7; a weak D match, TRBD1 (6 bases). Germline CDR1 reads DFQATT; CDR2 reads SNEGSKA (reference sequence). This CDR3 spans 10 amino acids. The CDR3 coding sequence is TGCAGTGCTAGATTCGCAGGGGAAGACTTC. It codes for CSARFAGEDF.

The V gene is TRBV7-9, the J gene TRBJ2-5; D is uncertain. Germline CDR1 and CDR2: SEHNR and FQNEAQ (reference sequence). V was cut by 3 bases and J by 4 bases, with 6 bases left in between. This CDR3 has 12 amino acids. Here the CDR3 DNA reads TGTGCCAGCAGCTTTTTCGGAGAGACCCAGTACTTC. Translation: CASSFFGETQYF.

The chain is built from TRBV7-7 and TRBJ2-5, with TRBD1 as a possible D gene (5 bases). Germline CDR1 reads SSHAT; CDR2 reads FNYEAQ (reference sequence). V was clipped by 5 bases and J by 2 bases, with 12 bases between them. The CDR3 contains 14 residues. The CDR3 reads CASSQGQGQETQYF. Here the CDR3 DNA reads TGTGCCAGCAGCCAAGGGCAGGGTCAAGAGACCCAGTACTTC.

The V and J genes are TRBV7-6 and TRBJ2-3, with D perhaps matching TRBD1 (5 bases). Trimming removed 5 bases at V and 1 base at J, with 19 bases between. CDR1 and CDR2 from the germline V gene are SGHVS and FNYEAQ. There are 17 residues in the CDR3. The CDR3 DNA reads as TGTGCCAGCAGCCCCCCTGGTTGGGGCTCTGGCACAGATACGCAGTATTTT. Translated, it gives CASSPPGWGSGTDTQYF.

This rearrangement joins TRBV2 to TRBJ1-5, with 8 bases that match TRBD1. The germline V gene has CDR1 SNHLY and CDR2 FYNNEI. Unmatched junction bases numbered 5, after V lost 5 bases and J lost 2 bases. The CDR3 has 15 residues. The CDR3 DNA reads TGTGCCAGCAGTCCGGACAGGGCGGGCAATCAGCCCCAGCATTTT. Amino acids: CASSPDRAGNQPQHF.

The rearrangement joins TRBV5-4 to TRBJ2-1; D is unclear. The V gene lost 3 bases and the J gene lost 9 bases, with 4 bases spanning the gap. Germline V lookup: CDR1 SGHNT, CDR2 YYREEE (reference sequence). The CDR3 has 10 residues. CDR3 coding DNA: TGTGCCAGCAGCTGGGGTGAGCAGTTCTTC. This gives the protein CASSWGEQFF. Full variable domain (rest looked up from reference TRBV5-4 and TRBJ2-1): ETGVTQSPTHLIKTRGQQVTLRCSSQSGHNTVSWYQQALGQGPQFIFQYYREEENGRGNFPPRFSGLQFPNYSSELNVNALELDDSALYLCASSWGEQFFGPGTRLTVL.

CDR3 region: CASSSEAGESYEQYF. The CDR3 nucleotides are TGTGCCAGCAGCTCTGAAGCGGGAGAGTCCTACGAGCAGTACTTC. The V gene is TRBV7-8, the J gene TRBJ2-7; 8 bases are a match to TRBD2. This CDR3 spans 15 amino acids. Germline trimming cut 4 bases from V and 1 base from J; bases unmatched to any gene: 6. Germline V lookup: CDR1 SGHVS, CDR2 FQNEAQ.

V usage is TRBV7-9 and J usage is TRBJ2-3; D gene unclear. This CDR3 contains 16 residues. Germline CDR1 and CDR2: SEHNR and FQNEAQ (reference sequence). V dropped 3 bases and J dropped 0 bases, with 13 bases sitting between them. This chain's CDR3 is CASSLGPKSSTDTQYF. CDR3 in DNA: TGTGCCAGCAGCTTGGGCCCTAAAAGTAGCACAGATACGCAGTATTTT.

In DNA, the CDR3 is TGTGCCAGCAGCCAAGATACGGACTCCCGGGCAGTGGCAGATACGCAGTATTTT. The encoded protein is CASSQDTDSRAVADTQYF. The genes are TRBV14 and TRBJ2-3; perhaps TRBD2 as D (5 bases). V lost 0 bases and J 4 bases, leaving 20 bases between the germline ends. Germline values: CDR1 SGHDN, CDR2 FVKESK. This CDR3 has 18 amino acids.

The V gene is TRBV2, the J gene TRBJ2-1; 12 nucleotides agree with TRBD1. This CDR3 is built from 15 residues. V was clipped by 9 bases and J by 8 bases; unmatched bases: 11. Germline CDR1 is SNHLY and CDR2 is FYNNEI. The CDR3 DNA reads as TGTGCCAGTCCAGGGGGACAGGGGGCGTCGGATGAGCAGTTCTTC. This sequence encodes CASPGGQGASDEQFF.

The chain couples TRBV25-1 to TRBJ1-3; D gene uncertain. Germline CDR1 is MGHDK and CDR2 is SYGVNS. Trimming cost V 5 bases and J 0 bases, with 11 bases left between them. This CDR3 contains 15 residues. The CDR3 loop is CASSKDVSSGNTIYF. The CDR3 nucleotides are TGTGCCAGCAGTAAGGACGTCTCCTCTGGAAACACCATATATTTT.

The DNA for the CDR3 is TGTGCCAGTAGTATAGAACCTAGCGGGAGCACAGATACGCAGTATTTT. It translates to CASSIEPSGSTDTQYF. V and J are TRBV19 and TRBJ2-3, with 8 nucleotides matching TRBD2. Germline CDR1 is LNHDA and CDR2 is SQIVND (reference sequence). J lost 0 bases, V lost 0 bases, and 2 bases had no gene match. CDR3 length: 16 amino acids.

This chain connects TRBV29-1 to TRBJ2-1, with 9 bases identical to TRBD1. Looked up from germline, CDR1 is SQVTM and CDR2 is ANQGSEA. The CDR3 is 13 residues long. With 4 bases clipped from V and 8 bases from J, the junction kept 6 bases outside the gene matches. CDR3: CSVARTGAHEQFF. In DNA, the CDR3 is TGCAGCGTTGCAAGGACAGGGGCCCATGAGCAGTTCTTC.

This chain links TRBV6-5 with TRBJ2-7; D gene uncertain. Germline V gene data show CDR1 as MNHEY and CDR2 as SVGAGI. This CDR3 has 13 residues. V gave up 3 bases and J gave up 3 bases, with 9 bases separating them. The CDR3: CASSYSGIYEQYF. Here the CDR3 DNA reads TGTGCCAGCAGTTATTCTGGGATCTACGAGCAGTACTTC.

This rearrangement joins TRBV29-1 to TRBJ2-7; perhaps TRBD1 as D (6 bases). V lost 6 bases to trimming and J lost 4 bases, with 16 bases between them. The V gene's germline CDR1 is SQVTM and CDR2 ANQGSEA. The CDR3 spans 13 residues. The CDR3 DNA reads TGCAGCGTACATACAAAGGACAGATACGAGCAGTACTTC. This codes for CSVHTKDRYEQYF.

V usage is TRBV12-5 and J usage is TRBJ2-7; TRBD1 matches at 9 bases. The trim removed 6 bases at V and 6 bases at J, leaving 6 bases unmatched. Germline CDR1 is LGHNT and CDR2 is FRNRAP. The CDR3 consists of 13 residues. The CDR3: CASGPGQGFEQYF. CDR3 nucleotide sequence: TGTGCTAGTGGGCCGGGACAGGGTTTCGAGCAGTACTTC.

The chain recombines TRBV10-2 with TRBJ2-1; no reliable D call. Trimming stripped 7 bases from V and 8 bases from J, with 9 bases between. Looked up from germline, CDR1 is WSHSY and CDR2 is SAAADI. The CDR3 consists of 11 residues. CDR3 region: CASTFADEQFF. The CDR3 DNA follows: TGCGCCAGCACCTTTGCGGATGAGCAGTTCTTC.

The chain links TRBV28 to TRBJ2-5; 7 positions match TRBD2. In germline, CDR1 is MDHEN, CDR2 SYDVKM. The CDR3 extends over 15 amino acids. J lost 4 bases, V lost 7 bases, and 12 bases had no gene match. As DNA, the CDR3 is TGTGCCAGCAAGAGCGGGGCCCCTTTGGGAGAGACCCAGTACTTC. This encodes CASKSGAPLGETQYF.

The chain recombines TRBV27 with TRBJ2-1; 11 bases align to TRBD2. The CDR3 loop spans 15 amino acids. The V gene end was trimmed by 3 bases and the J gene end by 7 bases; junction bases not matched to a gene: 5. CDR1 MNHEY and CDR2 SMNVEV come from the germline V gene (reference sequence). CDR3 sequence reads: CASSFPGLAANEQFF. The CDR3 coding sequence is TGTGCCAGCAGTTTCCCGGGACTAGCGGCAAATGAGCAGTTCTTC.

V is TRBV27 and J is TRBJ2-3; 10 nucleotides align to TRBD1. There are 15 residues in the CDR3. Germline assignment: CDR1 MNHEY and CDR2 SMNVEV (reference sequence). V was clipped by 2 bases and J by 6 bases; unmatched bases: 5. The CDR3 sequence: CASSLRDRGGDTQYF. CDR3 sequence (DNA): TGTGCCAGCAGTTTAAGGGACAGGGGAGGCGATACGCAGTATTTT.

On this clone: The DNA is left out, because the CDR3 cannot be placed on it with certainty; the CDR3 is given as TCRdb lists it. This sequence joins TRBV27 and TRBJ2-7. Germline lookup yields CDR1 MNHEY and CDR2 SMNVEV (reference sequence). The CDR3 is 16 amino acids long, termini counted. The CDR3 region is CASILATPDERDEQYF.

The rearrangement links TRBV29-1 to TRBJ2-2; 10 bases map to TRBD2. The trim removed 5 bases at V and 4 bases at J, leaving 4 bases unmatched. The germline V gene has CDR1 SQVTM and CDR2 ANQGSEA. The CDR3 consists of 14 residues. The CDR3 nucleotides are TGCAGCGTTCTTATAGCGGGAGGCACCGGGGAGCTGTTTTTT. It translates to CSVLIAGGTGELFF.

The rearrangement links TRBV28 to TRBJ1-3; the D gene is possibly TRBD1 (5 bases). CDR3 length equals 20 residues. V lost 5 bases to trimming and J lost 2 bases, with 28 bases between them. The germline V gene encodes CDR1 MDHEN and CDR2 SYDVKM. The CDR3: CASSPPGTLVLDRAGNTIYF. The DNA for the CDR3 is TGTGCCAGCAGTCCACCCGGGACCCTGGTTTTAGATAGGGCTGGAAACACCATATATTTT. The complete variable domain, with remaining parts taken from reference TRBV28 and TRBJ1-3, reads DVKVTQSSRYLVKRTGEKVFLECVQDMDHENMFWYRQDPGLGLRLIYFSYDVKMKEKGDIPEGYSVSREKKERFSLILESASTNQTSMYLCASSPPGTLVLDRAGNTIYFGEGSWLTVV.